This record looks at one TCR beta chain sequence and its context. Its target is not known. These data originate in a study of post-analysis software for immune sequencing data. CDR1 and CDR2 from the germline V gene are SQVTM and ANQGSEA. With 7 bases removed from V and 6 bases from J, the gap between germline ends came to 15 bases. This CDR3 is 13 amino acids long. Findings of the study overall: People with multiple sclerosis had a significantly lower normalized Chao1 diversity than controls did. The study found TRBV5-6, TRBV5-1 and TRBV20-1 among 4 or 5 TRBV segments more frequent in patients than controls.

The authors incorporated unique molecular identifiers into the TCR beta cDNA libraries. T cells, roughly 0.9 to 11 million of them, yielded about 500,000 cDNA molecules. TCRdb reprocessed the PCR reads with MiXCR, giving one entry per CDR3 protein. The data hold around 710,000 distinct CDR3 sequences, with more than 45% observed a single time. The clonotype comes from a girl aged 5 to 17 with multiple sclerosis. The sequenced sample consisted of blood. This chain connects TRBV29-1 to TRBJ1-4, with D possibly matching TRBD1 (5 bases). This chain's CDR3 is CSGLKGGDEKLFF. The CDR3 DNA sequence: TGCAGCGGCCTTAAGGGAGGGGATGAAAAACTGTTTTTT.